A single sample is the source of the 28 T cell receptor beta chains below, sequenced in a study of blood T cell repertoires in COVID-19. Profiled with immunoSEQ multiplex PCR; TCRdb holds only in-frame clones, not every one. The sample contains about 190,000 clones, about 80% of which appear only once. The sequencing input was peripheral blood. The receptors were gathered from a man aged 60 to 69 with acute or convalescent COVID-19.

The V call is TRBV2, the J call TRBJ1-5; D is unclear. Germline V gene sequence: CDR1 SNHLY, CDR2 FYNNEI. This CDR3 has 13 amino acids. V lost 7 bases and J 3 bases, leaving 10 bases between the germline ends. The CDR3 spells CASKVGLNQPQHF. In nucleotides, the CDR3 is TGTGCCAGCAAGGTAGGACTCAATCAGCCCCAGCATTTT. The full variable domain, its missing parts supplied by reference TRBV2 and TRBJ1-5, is EPEVTQTPSHQVTQMGQEVILRCVPISNHLYFYWYRQILGQKVEFLVSFYNNEISEKSEIFDDQFSVERPDGSNFTLKIRSTKLEDSAMYFCASKVGLNQPQHFGDGTRLSIL.

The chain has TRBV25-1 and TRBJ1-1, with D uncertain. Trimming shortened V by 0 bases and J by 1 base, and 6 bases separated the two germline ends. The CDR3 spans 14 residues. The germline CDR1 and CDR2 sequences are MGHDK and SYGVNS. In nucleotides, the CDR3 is TGTGCCAGCAGTGAATACGGGGAGAACACTGAAGCTTTCTTT. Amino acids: CASSEYGENTEAFF.

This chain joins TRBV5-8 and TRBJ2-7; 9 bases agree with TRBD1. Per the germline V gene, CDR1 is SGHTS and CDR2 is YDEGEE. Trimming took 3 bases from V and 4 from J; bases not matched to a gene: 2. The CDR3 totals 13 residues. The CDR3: CASSWGQGYEQYF. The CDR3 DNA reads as TGTGCCAGCAGCTGGGGACAGGGTTACGAGCAGTACTTC.

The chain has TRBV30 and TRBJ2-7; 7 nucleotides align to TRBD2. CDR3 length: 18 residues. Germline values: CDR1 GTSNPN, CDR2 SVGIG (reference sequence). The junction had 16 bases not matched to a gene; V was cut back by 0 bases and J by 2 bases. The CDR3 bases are TGTGCCTGGAGTGTAAGGGTCGGGGCGGGAGATTTACCCTACGAGCAGTACTTC. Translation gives CAWSVRVGAGDLPYEQYF.

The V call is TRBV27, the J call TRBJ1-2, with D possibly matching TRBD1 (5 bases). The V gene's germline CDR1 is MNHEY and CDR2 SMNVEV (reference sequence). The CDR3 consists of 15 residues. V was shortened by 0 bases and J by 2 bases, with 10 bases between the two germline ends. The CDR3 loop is CASSLSGLGNYGYTF. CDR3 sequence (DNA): TGTGCCAGCAGTTTATCGGGGCTTGGCAACTATGGCTACACCTTC.

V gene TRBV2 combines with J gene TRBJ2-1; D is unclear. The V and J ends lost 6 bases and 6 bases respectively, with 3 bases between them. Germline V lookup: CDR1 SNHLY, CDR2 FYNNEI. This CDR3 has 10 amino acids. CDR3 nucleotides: TGTGCCAGCAGCTTCAATGAGCAGTTCTTC. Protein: CASSFNEQFF.

DNA of the CDR3: TGTGCCAGCAGTGAAGGAGTTACTGAAGCTTTCTTT. It yields the protein CASSEGVTEAFF. The chain uses TRBV25-1 and TRBJ1-1, with no clear D. CDR3 length equals 12 residues. V shed 2 bases and J shed 5 bases, with 6 bases lying between them. Germline lookup yields CDR1 MGHDK and CDR2 SYGVNS. Supplemented by reference TRBV25-1 and TRBJ1-1, the full variable domain reads EADIYQTPRYLVIGTGKKITLECSQTMGHDKMYWYQQDPGMELHLIHYSYGVNSTEKGDLSSESTVSRIRTEHFPLTLESARPSHTSQYLCASSEGVTEAFFGQGTRLTVV.

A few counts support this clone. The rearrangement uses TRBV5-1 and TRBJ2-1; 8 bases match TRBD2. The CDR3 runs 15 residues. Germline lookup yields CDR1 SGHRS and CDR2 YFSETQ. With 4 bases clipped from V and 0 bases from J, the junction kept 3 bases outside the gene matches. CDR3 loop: CASSPSGSSYNEQFF. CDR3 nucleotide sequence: TGCGCCAGCAGCCCCAGCGGGAGCTCCTACAATGAGCAGTTCTTC.

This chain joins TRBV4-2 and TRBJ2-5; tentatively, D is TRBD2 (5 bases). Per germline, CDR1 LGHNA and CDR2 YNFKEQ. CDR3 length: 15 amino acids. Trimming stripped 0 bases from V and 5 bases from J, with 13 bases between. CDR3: CASSQDWETPETQYF. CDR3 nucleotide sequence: TGTGCCAGCAGCCAAGATTGGGAGACACCGGAGACCCAGTACTTC.

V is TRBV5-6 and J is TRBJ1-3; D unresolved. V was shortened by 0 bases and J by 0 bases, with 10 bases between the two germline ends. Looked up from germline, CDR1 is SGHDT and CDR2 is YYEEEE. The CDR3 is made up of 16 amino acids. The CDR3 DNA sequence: TGTGCCAGCAGCTTGGTTCGGCGGCGCTCTGGAAACACCATATATTTT. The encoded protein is CASSLVRRRSGNTIYF.

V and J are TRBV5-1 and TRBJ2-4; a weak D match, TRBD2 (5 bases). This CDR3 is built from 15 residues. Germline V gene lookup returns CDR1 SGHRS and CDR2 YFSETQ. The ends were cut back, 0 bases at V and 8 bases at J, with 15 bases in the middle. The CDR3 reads CASSLGDVIGDIQYF. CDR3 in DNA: TGCGCCAGCAGCTTGGGTGACGTAATCGGGGACATTCAGTACTTC.

CDR3 region: CASSVGGLGPQHF. CDR3 DNA sequence: TGTGCCAGTAGTGTCGGAGGTTTAGGGCCCCAGCATTTT. The chain employs TRBV19 and TRBJ1-5; D is uncertain. CDR1 is LNHDA and CDR2 is SQIVND in the germline V gene (reference sequence). The CDR3 is 13 amino acids. V was pared by 5 bases and J by 9 bases, with 14 bases between.

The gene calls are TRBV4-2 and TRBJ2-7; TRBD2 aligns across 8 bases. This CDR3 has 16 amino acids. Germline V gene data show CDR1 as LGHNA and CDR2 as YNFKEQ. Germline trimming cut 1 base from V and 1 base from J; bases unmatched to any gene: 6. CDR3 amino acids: CASSQGEPSGSYEQYF. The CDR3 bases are TGTGCCAGCAGCCAAGGGGAGCCTAGCGGGTCCTACGAGCAGTACTTC.

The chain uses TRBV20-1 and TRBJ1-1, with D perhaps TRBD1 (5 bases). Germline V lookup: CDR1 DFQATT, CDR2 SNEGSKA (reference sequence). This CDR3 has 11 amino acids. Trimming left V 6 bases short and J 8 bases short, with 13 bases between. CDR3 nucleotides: TGCAGTGCGGGAAAGAGACAGGAAGCTTTCTTT. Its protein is CSAGKRQEAFF.

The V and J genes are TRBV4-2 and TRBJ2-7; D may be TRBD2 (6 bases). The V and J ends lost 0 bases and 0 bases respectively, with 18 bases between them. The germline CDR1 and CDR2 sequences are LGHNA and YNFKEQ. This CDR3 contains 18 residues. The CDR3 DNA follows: TGTGCCAGCAGCCAAGATCAGGGAGGTAGCTGGAGCTCCTACGAGCAGTACTTC. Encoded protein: CASSQDQGGSWSSYEQYF.

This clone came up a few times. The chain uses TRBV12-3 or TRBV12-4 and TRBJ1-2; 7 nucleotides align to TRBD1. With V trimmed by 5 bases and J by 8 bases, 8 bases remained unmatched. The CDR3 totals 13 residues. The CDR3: CASSMTGLPGYTF. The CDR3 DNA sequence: TGTGCCAGCAGTATGACAGGGTTGCCAGGCTACACCTTC.

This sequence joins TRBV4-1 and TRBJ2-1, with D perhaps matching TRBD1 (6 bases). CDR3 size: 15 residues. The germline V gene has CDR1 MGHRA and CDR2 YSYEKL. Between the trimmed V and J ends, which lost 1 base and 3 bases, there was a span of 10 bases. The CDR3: CASSQGVDSYNEQFF. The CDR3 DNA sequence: TGCGCCAGCAGCCAAGGGGTGGACAGCTACAATGAGCAGTTCTTC.

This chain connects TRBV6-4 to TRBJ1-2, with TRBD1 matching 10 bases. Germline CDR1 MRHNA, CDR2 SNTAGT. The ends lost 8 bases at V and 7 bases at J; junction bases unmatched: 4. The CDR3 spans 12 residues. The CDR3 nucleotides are TGTGCCAGCGGAGACAGGGGGCTTGGCTACACCTTC. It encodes CASGDRGLGYTF.

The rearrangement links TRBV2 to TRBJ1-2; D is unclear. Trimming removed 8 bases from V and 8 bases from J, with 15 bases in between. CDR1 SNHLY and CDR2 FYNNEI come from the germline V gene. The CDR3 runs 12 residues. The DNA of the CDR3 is TGTGCCAGCTCTCTCTATTCGGGGGGCTACACCTTC. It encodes CASSLYSGGYTF. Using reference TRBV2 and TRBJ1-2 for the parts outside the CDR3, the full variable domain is EPEVTQTPSHQVTQMGQEVILRCVPISNHLYFYWYRQILGQKVEFLVSFYNNEISEKSEIFDDQFSVERPDGSNFTLKIRSTKLEDSAMYFCASSLYSGGYTFGSGTRLTVV.

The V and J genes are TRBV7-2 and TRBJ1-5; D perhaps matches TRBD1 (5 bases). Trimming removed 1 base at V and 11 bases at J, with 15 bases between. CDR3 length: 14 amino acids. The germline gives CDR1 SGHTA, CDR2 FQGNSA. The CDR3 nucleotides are TGTGCCAGCAGCTTAGGACAGAGCCATGGGTCCCAGCATTTT. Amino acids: CASSLGQSHGSQHF. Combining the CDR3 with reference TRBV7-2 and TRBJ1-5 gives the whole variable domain GAGVSQSPSNKVTEKGKDVELRCDPISGHTALYWYRQSLGQGLEFLIYFQGNSAPDKSGLPSDRFSAERTGGSVSTLTIQRTQQEDSAVYLCASSLGQSHGSQHFGDGTRLSIL.

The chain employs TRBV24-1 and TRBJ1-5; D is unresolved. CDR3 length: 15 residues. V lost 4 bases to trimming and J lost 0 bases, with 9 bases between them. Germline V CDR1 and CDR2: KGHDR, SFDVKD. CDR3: CATSEGSYSNQPQHF. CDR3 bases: TGTGCCACCAGTGAGGGCAGTTATAGCAATCAGCCCCAGCATTTT.

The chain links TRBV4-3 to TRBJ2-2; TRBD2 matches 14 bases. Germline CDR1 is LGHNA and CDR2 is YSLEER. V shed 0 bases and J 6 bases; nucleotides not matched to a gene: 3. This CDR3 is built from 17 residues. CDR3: CASSQETSGGAAGELFF. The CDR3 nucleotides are TGCGCCAGCAGCCAAGAGACTAGCGGGGGGGCGGCCGGGGAGCTGTTTTTT.

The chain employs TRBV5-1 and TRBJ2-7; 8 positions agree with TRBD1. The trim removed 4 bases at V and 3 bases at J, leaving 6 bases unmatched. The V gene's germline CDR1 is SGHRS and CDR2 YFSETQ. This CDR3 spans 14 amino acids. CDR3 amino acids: CASSPQGAHYEQYF. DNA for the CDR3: TGCGCCAGCAGCCCGCAGGGGGCTCACTACGAGCAGTACTTC. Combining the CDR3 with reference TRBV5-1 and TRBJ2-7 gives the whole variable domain KAGVTQTPRYLIKTRGQQVTLSCSPISGHRSVSWYQQTPGQGLQFLFEYFSETQRNKGNFPGRFSGRQFSNSRSEMNVSTLELGDSALYLCASSPQGAHYEQYFGPGTRLTVT.

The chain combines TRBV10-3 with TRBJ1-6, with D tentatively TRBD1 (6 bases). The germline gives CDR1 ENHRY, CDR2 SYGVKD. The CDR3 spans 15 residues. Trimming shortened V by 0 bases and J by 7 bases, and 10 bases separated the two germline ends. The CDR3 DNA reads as TGTGCCATCAGTGAGTCAACAGGGTACAATTCACCCCTCCACTTT. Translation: CAISESTGYNSPLHF.

The CDR3 loop is CATSGRPNQPQHF. CDR3 sequence (DNA): TGTGCCACCTCGGGTCGTCCAAATCAGCCCCAGCATTTT. The V call is TRBV15, the J call TRBJ1-5; D is undetermined. V lost 8 bases and J 4 bases, leaving 12 bases between the germline ends. The CDR3 contains 13 residues. Germline values: CDR1 LNHNV, CDR2 YYDKDF (reference sequence).

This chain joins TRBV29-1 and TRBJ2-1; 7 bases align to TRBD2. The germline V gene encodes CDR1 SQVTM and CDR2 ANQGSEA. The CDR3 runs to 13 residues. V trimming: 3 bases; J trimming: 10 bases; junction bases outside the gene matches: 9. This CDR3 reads CSVDWPPGREQFF. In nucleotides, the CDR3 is TGCAGCGTTGATTGGCCTCCCGGGAGGGAGCAGTTCTTC.

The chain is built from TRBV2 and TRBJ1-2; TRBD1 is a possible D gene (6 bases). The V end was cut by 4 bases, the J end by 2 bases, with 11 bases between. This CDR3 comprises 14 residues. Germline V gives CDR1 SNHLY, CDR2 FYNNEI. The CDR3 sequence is CASSVTGQNYGYTF. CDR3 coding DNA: TGTGCCAGCAGTGTGACAGGACAAAACTATGGCTACACCTTC.

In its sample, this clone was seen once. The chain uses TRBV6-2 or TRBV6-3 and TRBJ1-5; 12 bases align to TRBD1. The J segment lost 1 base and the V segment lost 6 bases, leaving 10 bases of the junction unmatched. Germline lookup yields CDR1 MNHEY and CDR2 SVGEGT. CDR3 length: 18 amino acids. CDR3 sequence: CASSHTGTGGWSNQPQHF. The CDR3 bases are TGTGCCAGCAGCCACACCGGGACAGGGGGCTGGAGCAATCAGCCCCAGCATTTT.